This paragraph covers one T cell receptor (beta chain) sequence. The V gene's germline CDR1 is MDHEN and CDR2 SYDVKM. There are 12 residues in the CDR3. The V end was cut by 2 bases, the J end by 11 bases, with 12 bases between. This table comes from immunoSEQ multiplex PCR, and its TCRdb copy is limited to in-frame clones, with some not included. Of roughly 76,000 clones in the sample, around 90% were seen once. The sample is drawn from a study of blood T cell repertoires in COVID-19. Turning to the study itself: Both acute and convalescent COVID-19 samples were obtained from the United States, Italy and Spain.

The V and J genes are TRBV28 and TRBJ1-1, with D perhaps TRBD1 (5 bases). The sequence came from a woman of 80 years or more with active or convalescent COVID-19. Sequenced material: peripheral blood. The CDR3 spells CASSLLGGEAFF. The CDR3 DNA reads as TGTGCCAGCAGTTTACTCGGGGGAGAGGCTTTCTTT. The entire variable domain, with the rest obtained from reference TRBV28 and TRBJ1-1, is as follows: DVKVTQSSRYLVKRTGEKVFLECVQDMDHENMFWYRQDPGLGLRLIYFSYDVKMKEKGDIPEGYSVSREKKERFSLILESASTNQTSMYLCASSLLGGEAFFGQGTRLTVV.